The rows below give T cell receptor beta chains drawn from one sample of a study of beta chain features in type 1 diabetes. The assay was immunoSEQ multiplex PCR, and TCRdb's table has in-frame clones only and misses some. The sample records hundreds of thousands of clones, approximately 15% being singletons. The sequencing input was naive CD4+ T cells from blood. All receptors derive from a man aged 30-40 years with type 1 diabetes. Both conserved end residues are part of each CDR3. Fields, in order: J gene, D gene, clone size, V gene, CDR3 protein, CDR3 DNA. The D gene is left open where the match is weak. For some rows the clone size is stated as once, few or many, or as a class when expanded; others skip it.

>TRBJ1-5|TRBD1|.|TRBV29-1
CSVSGTGGDQPQHF
TGCAGCGTGTCCGGGACAGGGGGCGATCAGCCCCAGCATTTT
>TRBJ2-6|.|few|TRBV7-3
CASSLSSFGGANVLTF
TGTGCCAGCAGCTTATCCAGTTTTGGTGGGGCCAACGTCCTGACTTTC
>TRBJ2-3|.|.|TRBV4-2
CASSQDRSTDTQYF
TGTGCCAGCAGCCAAGACAGGAGCACAGATACGCAGTATTTT
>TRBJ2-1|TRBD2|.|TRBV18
CASSPTPGGNNEQFF
TGTGCCAGCTCACCGACACCGGGAGGAAACAATGAGCAGTTCTTC
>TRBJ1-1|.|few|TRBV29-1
CSVAAGVDTEAFF
TGCAGCGTTGCAGCAGGCGTAGACACTGAAGCTTTCTTT
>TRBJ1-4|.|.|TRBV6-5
CASGESYEKLFF
TGTGCCAGCGGGGAGTCGTATGAAAAACTGTTTTTT
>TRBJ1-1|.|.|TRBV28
CASSFNQGITEAFF
TGTGCCAGCAGTTTTAATCAGGGGATCACTGAAGCTTTCTTT
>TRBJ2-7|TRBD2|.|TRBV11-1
CASSHGTSRRSYEQYF
TGTGCCAGCAGCCACGGGACTAGTCGGAGGTCCTACGAGCAGTACTTC
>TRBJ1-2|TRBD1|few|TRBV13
CASSFGQGYGYTF
TGTGCCAGCAGCTTCGGACAGGGTTATGGCTACACCTTC
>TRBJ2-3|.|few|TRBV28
CASSFSRASTDTQYF
TGTGCCAGCAGTTTTTCCCGAGCTAGCACAGATACGCAGTATTTT
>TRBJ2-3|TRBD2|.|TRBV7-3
CASSKGSLAGTDTQYF
TGTGCCAGCAGTAAAGGAAGTCTAGCGGGCACAGATACGCAGTATTTT
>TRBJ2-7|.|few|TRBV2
CASSLEWLEYF
TGTGCCAGCAGTCTTGAGTGGTTGGAGTACTTC
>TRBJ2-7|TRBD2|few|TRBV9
CASSVELATSYEQYF
TGTGCCAGCAGCGTAGAACTAGCGACCTCCTACGAGCAGTACTTC
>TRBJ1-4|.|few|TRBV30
CACQLPASERLFF
TGTGCCTGCCAACTCCCAGCCTCGGAGCGACTGTTTTTT
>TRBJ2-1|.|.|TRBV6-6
CASSYLRRDNEQFF
TGTGCCAGCAGTTACCTCCGCCGGGACAATGAGCAGTTCTTC
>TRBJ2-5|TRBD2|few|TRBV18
CASSPGGSGRETQYF
TGTGCCAGCTCACCAGGCGGGAGTGGTCGAGAGACCCAGTACTTC
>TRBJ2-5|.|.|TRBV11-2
CASSVAGIRETQYF
TGTGCCAGCAGCGTCGCCGGGATTCGAGAGACCCAGTACTTC